These 9 T cell receptor beta chains came from one sample sequenced in a study of T cells in narcolepsy. The assay was immunoSEQ multiplex PCR, and TCRdb's table has in-frame clones only and misses some. The top ten hold 1.1% of the sample, which has 27,000 or so clones, roughly 86% seen once. The sample taken for sequencing was CD45RA- memory CD4+ T cells from PBMCs. The source is a human donor with narcolepsy.

CDR3 bases: TGTGCCAGCAGGGCAGGGATCGGGGAGCTGTTTTTT. This codes for CASRAGIGELFF. The chain recombines TRBV6-6 with TRBJ2-2; D might be TRBD1 (5 bases). This CDR3 is built from 12 residues. The ends were cut back, 6 bases at V and 7 bases at J, with 9 bases in the middle. Germline CDR1 reads MNHNY; CDR2 reads SVGAGI (reference sequence).

This rearrangement joins TRBV5-4 to TRBJ2-3; weak D call: TRBD1 (5 bases). Trimming took 3 bases from V and 0 from J, leaving 11 bases between them. This CDR3 spans 15 amino acids. Germline V gene lookup returns CDR1 SGHNT and CDR2 YYREEE (reference sequence). In DNA form, the CDR3 reads TGTGCCAGCAGCTCGGACATCCAAAGCACAGATACGCAGTATTTT. Its translation is CASSSDIQSTDTQYF. Full variable domain (outside the CDR3, taken from reference TRBV5-4 and TRBJ2-3): ETGVTQSPTHLIKTRGQQVTLRCSSQSGHNTVSWYQQALGQGPQFIFQYYREEENGRGNFPPRFSGLQFPNYSSELNVNALELDDSALYLCASSSDIQSTDTQYFGPGTRLTVL.

The chain has TRBV9 and TRBJ1-6, with D unresolved. The CDR3 consists of 15 residues. V was trimmed by 1 base and J by 8 bases, leaving 13 bases between them. Looked up from germline, CDR1 is SGDLS and CDR2 is YYNGEE. CDR3 in DNA: TGTGCCAGCAGCGTAAGGGCAGCAGCCTATTCACCCCTCCACTTT. This sequence encodes CASSVRAAAYSPLHF.

The count of this clone is one. This rearrangement joins TRBV7-8 to TRBJ1-5, with a weak D call TRBD1 (6 bases). V lost 2 bases to trimming and J lost 0 bases, with 17 bases between them. This CDR3 is 18 amino acids long. Germline CDR1 SGHVS, CDR2 FQNEAQ. DNA for the CDR3: TGTGCCAGCAGCTTACAGAACAGGGCGATTAGTAGCAATCAGCCCCAGCATTTT. Translation gives CASSLQNRAISSNQPQHF.

The J gene is TRBJ1-6, the V gene TRBV6-1, with unresolved D. The length of the CDR3 is 14 residues. The germline V and J ends were trimmed by 5 bases and 5 bases, with 10 bases remaining between them. The V gene's germline CDR1 is MNHNS and CDR2 SASEGT. The CDR3 nucleotides read TGTGCCAGCAGTAGGACGGATGATAATTCACCCCTCCACTTT. This sequence encodes CASSRTDDNSPLHF.

The rearrangement joins TRBV2 to TRBJ2-3; TRBD2 matches 11 bases. The junction had 7 bases not matched to a gene; V was cut back by 7 bases and J by 4 bases. The CDR3 spans 15 residues. Germline CDR1 reads SNHLY; CDR2 reads FYNNEI. CDR3 nucleotides: TGTGCCAGCACCAATAGCGGGGGGGCAGCAGATACGCAGTATTTT. This translates into CASTNSGGAADTQYF.

This rearrangement joins TRBV2 to TRBJ1-2, with D possibly matching TRBD1 (6 bases). This CDR3 contains 14 residues. Germline assignment: CDR1 SNHLY and CDR2 FYNNEI. V was trimmed by 11 bases and J by 4 bases, leaving 20 bases between them. This CDR3 is CAGTQGWSSYGYTF. The CDR3 bases are TGTGCCGGAACACAGGGATGGTCGAGCTATGGCTACACCTTC.

The chain joins TRBV5-1 to TRBJ1-3; no firm D call. This CDR3 has 15 residues. Germline CDR1 reads SGHRS; CDR2 reads YFSETQ. The V end lost 0 bases, the J end lost 2 bases, and 9 bases lay between the germline ends. The DNA for the CDR3 is TGCGCCAGCAGCTTGGCCGGTGGGGCTGGAAACACCATATATTTT. Its translation: CASSLAGGAGNTIYF. Looking up the rest from reference TRBV5-1 and TRBJ1-3 gives the full variable domain: KAGVTQTPRYLIKTRGQQVTLSCSPISGHRSVSWYQQTPGQGLQFLFEYFSETQRNKGNFPGRFSGRQFSNSRSEMNVSTLELGDSALYLCASSLAGGAGNTIYFGEGSWLTVV.

The rearrangement joins TRBV5-5 to TRBJ1-6, with D maybe TRBD1 (5 bases). V shed 0 bases and J shed 10 bases, with 14 bases lying between them. Germline V lookup: CDR1 SGHKS, CDR2 YYEKEE (reference sequence). This CDR3 region has 15 residues. The CDR3 protein is CASSLGGAQRSPLHF. The DNA of the CDR3 is TGTGCCAGCAGCTTGGGCGGGGCTCAAAGATCACCCCTCCACTTT.